This entry is about one T cell receptor beta chain. This entry comes from a study of T cell responses to AZD1222 COVID-19 vaccine. With 0 bases clipped from V and 5 bases from J, the junction kept 3 bases outside the gene matches. The CDR3 is made up of 14 amino acids. CDR1 and CDR2 (germline): SGHRS, YFSETQ. Clones were sequenced by immunoSEQ multiplex PCR, and TCRdb holds only the in-frame ones, with some missing. The sample shows 60,000 to 65,000 clones, approximately 80% of them seen only once. The chain employs TRBV5-1 and TRBJ2-5, with 8 bases aligning to TRBD2. The sequence derives from an adult in good health. Specimen: peripheral blood, collected on day 0 of AZD1222 vaccination. DNA for the CDR3: TGCGCCAGCAGCTTGGAAGCGGGGGCCGAGACCCAGTACTTC. The encoded protein is CASSLEAGAETQYF.